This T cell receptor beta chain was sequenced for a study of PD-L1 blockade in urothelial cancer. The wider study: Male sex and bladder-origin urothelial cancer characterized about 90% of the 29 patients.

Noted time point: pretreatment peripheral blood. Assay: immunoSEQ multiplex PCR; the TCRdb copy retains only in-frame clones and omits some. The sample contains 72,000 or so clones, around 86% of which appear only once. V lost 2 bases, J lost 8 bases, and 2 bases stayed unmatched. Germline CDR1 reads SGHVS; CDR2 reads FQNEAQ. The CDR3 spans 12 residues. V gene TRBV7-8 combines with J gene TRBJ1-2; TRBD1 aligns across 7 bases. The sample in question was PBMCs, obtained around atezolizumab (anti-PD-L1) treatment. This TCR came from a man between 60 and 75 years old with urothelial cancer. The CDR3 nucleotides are TGTGCCAGCAGCTTACCAGGGGGGGGCTACACCTTC. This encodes CASSLPGGGYTF.